The rows below give T cell receptor beta chains drawn from one sample of a study of cytomegalovirus exposure and HLA in healthy donors. Profiled with immunoSEQ multiplex PCR; TCRdb holds only in-frame clones, not every one. The data hold some 160,000 clones, with 75% to 90% observed a single time. Sequences were obtained from PBMCs. These receptors were obtained from a woman between 18 and 30 years old in good health and CMV-seronegative. The CDR3 runs from the conserved cysteine through the conserved F or W. A D gene is named only where the DNA matches it firmly. Clone size is stated in some rows and not others, as once, few, many or a class when expanded.

clone size | J gene | V gene | D gene | CDR3 DNA | CDR3 protein
. | TRBJ2-7 | TRBV5-1 | . | TGCGCCAGCAGCTTGAGTATCCCCTCCGAGCAGTACTTC | CASSLSIPSEQYF
. | TRBJ2-3 | TRBV5-4 | TRBD1 | TGTGCCAGCAGCTTGAACGAAGGGGACAGGGTCTATACGCAGTATTTT | CASSLNEGDRVYTQYF
. | TRBJ1-4 | TRBV30 | TRBD1 | TGTGCCTGGAGAGGGGGCTTTAATGAAAAACTGTTTTTT | CAWRGGFNEKLFF
. | TRBJ1-5 | TRBV15 | TRBD1 | TGTGCCACCAGCAGCGGGACAGGGGGACAGCCCCAGCATTTT | CATSSGTGGQPQHF
. | TRBJ2-7 | TRBV28 | TRBD1 | TGTGCCAGCAGTTTGGTGGGCAGGGGGCTTCACGAGCAGTACTTC | CASSLVGRGLHEQYF
. | TRBJ1-2 | TRBV9 | TRBD1 | TGTGCCAGCAGCGTAGACAGGGGTAAGGGCTACACCTTC | CASSVDRGKGYTF
. | TRBJ2-2 | TRBV7-9 | TRBD1 | TGTTCCAGCGGACTACAGGGGGCATCCGGGGAGCTGTTTTTT | CSSGLQGASGELFF
few | TRBJ1-2 | TRBV19 | . | TGTGCCAGTAGTATGGTTCGGGGGTTGGGTGGCTACACCTTC | CASSMVRGLGGYTF
. | TRBJ2-1 | TRBV6-4 | TRBD1 | TGTGCCAGCAGTGACTCGCAGGGGGAAGGAAATGAGCAGTTCTTC | CASSDSQGEGNEQFF
. | TRBJ1-5 | TRBV6-1 | . | TGTGCCAGCAGTGATTCAGACTACAATCAGCCCCAGCATTTT | CASSDSDYNQPQHF
. | TRBJ2-7 | TRBV27 | TRBD1 | TGTGCCAGCAGTGTCCGGGACAGCTACTACGAGCAGTACTTC | CASSVRDSYYEQYF
. | TRBJ2-7 | TRBV27 | . | TGTGCCAGCAGTTTAGAGGGTAGTGAGCAGTACTTC | CASSLEGSEQYF
. | TRBJ1-4 | TRBV4-1 | TRBD1 | TGCGCCAGCAGCCAAGGGGACAGGATTAATGAAAAACTGTTTTTT | CASSQGDRINEKLFF
once | TRBJ2-5 | TRBV5-1 | . | TGCGCCAGCAGGCTCGGGAACCAAGAGACCCAGTACTTC | CASRLGNQETQYF
once | TRBJ1-1 | TRBV27 | . | TGTGCCAGCAGTTCGGTCGGGACTGAAGCTTTCTTT | CASSSVGTEAFF
. | TRBJ2-2 | TRBV29-1 | TRBD2 | TGCAGCGTTGCTGGCGGGGGGACGAACACCGGGGAGCTGTTTTTT | CSVAGGGTNTGELFF
. | TRBJ1-6 | TRBV28 | . | TGTGCCAGCAACACTCCGACGGGTAATTCACCCCTCCACTTT | CASNTPTGNSPLHF
few | TRBJ2-1 | TRBV30 | TRBD2 | TGTGCCTGGAGTGCACTAGCGGGGGGTATTTACAATGAGCAGTTCTTC | CAWSALAGGIYNEQFF
. | TRBJ2-3 | TRBV27 | . | TGTGCCAGCGGGGTTAGAGGGACAAGCAATCAGCCCCAGTATTTT | CASGVRGTSNQPQYF
once | TRBJ1-2 | TRBV2 | . | TGTGCCAGCAGTGAAGAGGAGGCCCTAGCCTATGGCTACACCTTC | CASSEEEALAYGYTF
. | TRBJ1-1 | TRBV7-9 | . | TGTGCCAGCAGCGGGACAACGAACACTGAAGCTTTCTTT | CASSGTTNTEAFF
. | TRBJ2-7 | TRBV19 | . | TGTGCCAGCCAGGGGAGGGGCGCCTACGAGCAGTACTTC | CASQGRGAYEQYF
few | TRBJ2-1 | TRBV4-1 | TRBD1 | TGCGCCAGCAGCCCGAACGACAGGGGAGGCAATGAGCAGTTCTTC | CASSPNDRGGNEQFF
once | TRBJ2-1 | TRBV10-2 | . | TGCGCCAGTAGCGGGACAGGGCTTTACAATGAGCAGTTCTTC | CASSGTGLYNEQFF
once | TRBJ1-2 | TRBV9 | . | TGTGCCAGCAGCGGATCGAAAGACAGATATGGCTACACCTTC | CASSGSKDRYGYTF
. | TRBJ1-1 | TRBV10-3 | . | TGTGCCATCAGTGAGCTTCCGGGAATGAACACTGAAGCTTTCTTT | CAISELPGMNTEAFF
. | TRBJ1-2 | TRBV28 | . | TGTGCCAGCAGTTTACAGAAGAGGTTGGGTGGCTACACCTTC | CASSLQKRLGGYTF
. | TRBJ2-3 | TRBV5-1 | TRBD2 | TGCGCCAGCAGCTTGCAAACTAGCGGGGGGGCGTCTAGCACAGATACGCAGTATTTT | CASSLQTSGGASSTDTQYF
. | TRBJ1-2 | TRBV5-4 | . | TGTGCCAGCAGCTCGAGCGTTGCCTTGGGTGGCTACACCTTC | CASSSSVALGGYTF
. | TRBJ2-3 | TRBV7-9 | . | TGTGCCAGCAGCCAACAGGCGGATACGCAGTATTTT | CASSQQADTQYF
. | TRBJ2-3 | TRBV28 | . | TGTGCCAGCAGTTTATGGGGTGGGGGGGCCGAAACAGATACGCAGTATTTT | CASSLWGGGAETDTQYF
. | TRBJ2-7 | TRBV28 | TRBD1 | TGTGCCAGCAGACCCTCAGGGGGTTCCTACGAGCAGTACTTC | CASRPSGGSYEQYF
. | TRBJ1-1 | TRBV15 | . | TGTGCCACCAGCAGAGAAGTCGCGTCCACTGAAGCTTTCTTT | CATSREVASTEAFF
. | TRBJ1-2 | TRBV10-2 | TRBD1 | TGCGCCAGCAGGGAAACGGGACAGTCCTCCTATGGCTACACCTTC | CASRETGQSSYGYTF
. | TRBJ1-4 | TRBV4-2 | . | TGTGCCAGCAGCCAAGGCGGCTTTTTACCTAATGAAAAACTGTTTTTT | CASSQGGFLPNEKLFF
. | TRBJ2-7 | TRBV27 | . | TGTGCCAGCAGTTTAATCGGGGACGAGCAGTACTTC | CASSLIGDEQYF
. | TRBJ2-7 | TRBV18 | TRBD1 | TGTGCCAGCCGTGGACAGGGCTACGAGCAGTACTTC | CASRGQGYEQYF
. | TRBJ2-7 | TRBV28 | . | TGTGCCAGCAGTCCCCGACCTCGCGGGGGCGCCTACGAGCAGTACTTC | CASSPRPRGGAYEQYF
. | TRBJ1-2 | TRBV29-1 | . | TGCAGCGTTGAGTCGCCCCCGGGGGGCTACACCTTC | CSVESPPGGYTF
. | TRBJ1-5 | TRBV6-5 | . | TGTGCCAGCGGACATAGCAATCAGCCCCAGCATTTT | CASGHSNQPQHF
. | TRBJ1-3 | TRBV5-5 | . | TGTGCCAGCAGCTTCGAAGGGGAGGTTTTAGGAAACACCATATATTTT | CASSFEGEVLGNTIYF
. | TRBJ2-7 | TRBV27 | . | TGTGCCAGCAGTTTGCGGATCTCCTACGAGCAGTACTTC | CASSLRISYEQYF
. | TRBJ2-2 | TRBV9 | . | TGTGCCAGCAGCGTAGAGGGGGCCGGGGAGCTGTTTTTT | CASSVEGAGELFF
few | TRBJ1-2 | TRBV28 | . | TGTGCCAGCAGTGCCTGGAGCTATGGCTACACCTTC | CASSAWSYGYTF
. | TRBJ1-2 | TRBV7-9 | . | TGTGCCAGCAGTTCGGGGGGCGGCTACACCTTC | CASSSGGGYTF
. | TRBJ1-1 | TRBV30 | . | TGTGCCTGGAATACCAGGGGTGGAAGGAATGAAGCTTTCTTT | CAWNTRGGRNEAFF
. | TRBJ2-7 | TRBV29-1 | TRBD2 | TGCAGCGTTCACGGGGGGGGCTACGAGCAGTACTTC | CSVHGGGYEQYF
. | TRBJ2-5 | TRBV5-1 | TRBD2 | TGCGCCAGCAGCTTGTGGCGGGGGGGCCATTTTTTAGAGACCCAGTACTTC | CASSLWRGGHFLETQYF
. | TRBJ2-7 | TRBV5-1 | TRBD1 | TGCGCCAGCATGACAGGGGCCGACTACGAGCAGTACTTC | CASMTGADYEQYF
. | TRBJ1-5 | TRBV6-1 | . | TGTGCCAGCAAAGGCGCAAGAGGTTCTCATCAGCCCCAGCATTTT | CASKGARGSHQPQHF
. | TRBJ1-1 | TRBV27 | . | TGTGCCAGCAGCCCCGACAGGTCCCCGGTCCCTTTGAACACTGAAGCTTTCTTT | CASSPDRSPVPLNTEAFF
few | TRBJ2-7 | TRBV30 | . | TGTGCCTGGAGTTTATGGTCAGGGGCTTCTTACGAGCAGTACTTC | CAWSLWSGASYEQYF